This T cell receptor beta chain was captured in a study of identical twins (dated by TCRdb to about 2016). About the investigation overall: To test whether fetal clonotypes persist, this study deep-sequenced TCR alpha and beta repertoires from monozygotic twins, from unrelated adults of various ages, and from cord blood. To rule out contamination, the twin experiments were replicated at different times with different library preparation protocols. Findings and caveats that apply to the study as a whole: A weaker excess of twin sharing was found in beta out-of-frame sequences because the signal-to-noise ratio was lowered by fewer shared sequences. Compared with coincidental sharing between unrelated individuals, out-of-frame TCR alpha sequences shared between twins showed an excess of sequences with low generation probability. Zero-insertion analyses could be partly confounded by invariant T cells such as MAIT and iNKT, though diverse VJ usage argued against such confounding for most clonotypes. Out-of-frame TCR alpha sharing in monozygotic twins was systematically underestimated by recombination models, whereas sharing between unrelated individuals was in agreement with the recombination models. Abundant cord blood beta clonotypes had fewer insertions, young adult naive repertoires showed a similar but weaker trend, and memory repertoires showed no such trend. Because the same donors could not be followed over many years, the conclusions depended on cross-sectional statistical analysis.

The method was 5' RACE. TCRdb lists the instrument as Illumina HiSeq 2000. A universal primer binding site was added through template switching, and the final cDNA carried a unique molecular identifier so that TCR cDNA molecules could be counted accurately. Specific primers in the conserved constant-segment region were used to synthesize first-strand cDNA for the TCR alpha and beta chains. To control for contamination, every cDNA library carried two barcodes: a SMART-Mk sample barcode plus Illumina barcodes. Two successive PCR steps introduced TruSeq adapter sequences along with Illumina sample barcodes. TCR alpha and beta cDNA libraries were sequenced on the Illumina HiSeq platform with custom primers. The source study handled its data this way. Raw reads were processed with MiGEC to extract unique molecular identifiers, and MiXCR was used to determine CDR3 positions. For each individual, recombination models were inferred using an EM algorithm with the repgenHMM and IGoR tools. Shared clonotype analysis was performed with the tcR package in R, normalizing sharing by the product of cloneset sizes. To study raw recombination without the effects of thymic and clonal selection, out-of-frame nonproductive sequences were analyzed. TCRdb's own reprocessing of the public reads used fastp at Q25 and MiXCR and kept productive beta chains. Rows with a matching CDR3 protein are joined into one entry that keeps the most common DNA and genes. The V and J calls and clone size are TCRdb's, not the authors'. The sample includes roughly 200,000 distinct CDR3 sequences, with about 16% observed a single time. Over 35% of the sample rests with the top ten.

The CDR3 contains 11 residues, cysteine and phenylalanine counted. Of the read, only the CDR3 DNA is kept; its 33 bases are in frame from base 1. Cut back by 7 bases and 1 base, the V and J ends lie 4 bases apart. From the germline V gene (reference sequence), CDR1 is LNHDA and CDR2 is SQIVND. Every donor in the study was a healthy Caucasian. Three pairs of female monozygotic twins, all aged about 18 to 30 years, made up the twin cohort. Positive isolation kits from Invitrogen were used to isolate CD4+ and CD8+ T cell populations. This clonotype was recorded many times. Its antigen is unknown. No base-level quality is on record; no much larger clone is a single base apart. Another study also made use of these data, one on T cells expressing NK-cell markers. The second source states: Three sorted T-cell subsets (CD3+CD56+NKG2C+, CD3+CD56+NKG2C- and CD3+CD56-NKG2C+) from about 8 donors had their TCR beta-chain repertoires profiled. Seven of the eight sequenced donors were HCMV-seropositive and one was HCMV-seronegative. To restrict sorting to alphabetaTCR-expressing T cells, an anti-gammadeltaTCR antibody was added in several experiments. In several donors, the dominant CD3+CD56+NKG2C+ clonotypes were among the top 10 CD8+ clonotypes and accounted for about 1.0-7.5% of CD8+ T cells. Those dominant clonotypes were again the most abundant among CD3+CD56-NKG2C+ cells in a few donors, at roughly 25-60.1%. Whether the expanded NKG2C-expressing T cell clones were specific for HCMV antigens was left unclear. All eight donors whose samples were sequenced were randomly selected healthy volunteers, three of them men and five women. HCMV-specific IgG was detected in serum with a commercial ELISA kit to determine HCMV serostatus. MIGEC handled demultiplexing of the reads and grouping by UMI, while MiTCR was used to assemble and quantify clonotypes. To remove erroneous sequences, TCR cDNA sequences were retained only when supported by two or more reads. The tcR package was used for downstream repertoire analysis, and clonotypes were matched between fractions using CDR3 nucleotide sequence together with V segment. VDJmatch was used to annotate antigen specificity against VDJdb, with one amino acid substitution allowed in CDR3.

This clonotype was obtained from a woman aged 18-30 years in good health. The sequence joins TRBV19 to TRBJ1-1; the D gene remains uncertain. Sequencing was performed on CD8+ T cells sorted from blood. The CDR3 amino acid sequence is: CASNQNTEAFF. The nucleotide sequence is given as TGTGCCAGTAACCAGAACACTGAAGCTTTCTTT.